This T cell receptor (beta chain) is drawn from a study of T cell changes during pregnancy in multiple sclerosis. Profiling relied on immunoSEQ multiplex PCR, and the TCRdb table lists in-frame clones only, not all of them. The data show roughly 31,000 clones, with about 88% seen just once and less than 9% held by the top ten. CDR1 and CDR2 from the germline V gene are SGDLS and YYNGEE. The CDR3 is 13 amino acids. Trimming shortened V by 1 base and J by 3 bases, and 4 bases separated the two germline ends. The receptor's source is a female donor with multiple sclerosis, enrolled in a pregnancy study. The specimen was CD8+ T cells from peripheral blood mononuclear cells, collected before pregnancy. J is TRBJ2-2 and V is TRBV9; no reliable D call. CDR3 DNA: TGTGCCAGCAGCGTACCGGACACCGGGGAGCTGTTTTTT. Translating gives CASSVPDTGELFF.